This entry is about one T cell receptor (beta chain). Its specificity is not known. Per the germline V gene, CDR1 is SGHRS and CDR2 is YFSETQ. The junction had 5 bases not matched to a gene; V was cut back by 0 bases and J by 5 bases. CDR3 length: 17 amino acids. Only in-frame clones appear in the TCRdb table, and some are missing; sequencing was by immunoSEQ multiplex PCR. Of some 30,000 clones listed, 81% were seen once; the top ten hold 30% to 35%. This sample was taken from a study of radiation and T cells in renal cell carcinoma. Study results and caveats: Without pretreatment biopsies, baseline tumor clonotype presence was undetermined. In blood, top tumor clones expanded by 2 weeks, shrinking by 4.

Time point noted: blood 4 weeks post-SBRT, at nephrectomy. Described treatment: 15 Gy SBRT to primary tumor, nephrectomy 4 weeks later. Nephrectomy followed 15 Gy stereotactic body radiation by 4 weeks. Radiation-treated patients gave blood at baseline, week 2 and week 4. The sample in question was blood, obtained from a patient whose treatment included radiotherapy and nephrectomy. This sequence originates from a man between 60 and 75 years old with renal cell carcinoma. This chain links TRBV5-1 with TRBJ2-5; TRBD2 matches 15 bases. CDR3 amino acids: CASSLGTSGRALETQYF. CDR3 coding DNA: TGCGCCAGCAGCTTGGGGACTAGCGGGAGGGCCTTGGAGACCCAGTACTTC.